This TCR beta chain was obtained from a study of T cell clonotyping in hematopoietic cell transplantation (dated by TCRdb to about 2021). Notes on the research overall: Recipient samples taken before transplant were obtained following cytoreduction. In the study, around 130 blood samples were gathered from approximately 35 consecutive transplant recipients and their related donors. Patients were recruited between 2015 and early 2017 and followed until late 2020 or death. Study-wide findings and limitations: A decrease in recipient TCR diversity was observed after transplant, and a progressive increase in pathologically expanded clonotypes was seen from day 30 to day 180. Only a small fraction of recipient repertoires overlapped donor repertoires, with over 95% appearing de novo at the given depth. Donor and pretransplant recipient Inverse Simpson Index values predicted broader posttransplant TCR repertoire diversity. The sample size was limited and the cells went unsorted, which meant the CD4 and CD8 repertoire contributions could not be told apart.

TCR beta CDR3 regions were amplified from genomic DNA with the immunoSEQ assay, a bias-controlled multiplex PCR using V- and J-specific primers. A proprietary barcode and Illumina adapter sequences were added to the CDR3 amplicons in a second PCR step. An Illumina MiSeq instrument was used for sequencing of the CDR3 libraries. The paper's processing steps were these. Export and quality control were handled in immunoSEQ Analyzer 3.0, while downstream analyses relied on R Bioconductor and Immunarch. Repertoire metrics were calculated using only productive rearrangements within the normalized downsampled data set. In the normalized cohort, clonotypes with more than 5 templates were defined as pathologically expanded. The Inverse Simpson Index served as the measure of repertoire diversity. The non-normalized data set was used for CMV-specificity analyses so that all clonotypes could be captured. In TCRdb, the immuneACCESS table is reduced to in-frame sequences with V and J assigned. These tables do not hold every clone; where another copy was compared, an unresolved V gene accounts for under half, and the others remain unexplained. That table furnishes V, J and clone size, whereas the DNA furnished D and trimming. For this sample the table gives approximately 42,000 clones, of which less than 85% were detected only once. The ten biggest clones cover around 2.9% of the sample.

Of note for this clone: Which antigen it targets is not known. No much larger clone is present one base from it, and per-base qualities are unavailable.

The CDR3 starts with the cysteine, ends with the phenylalanine, and has 15 residues. Just the 45-base CDR3 DNA is kept, in frame starting at base 1. CDR1 and CDR2 (SNHLY, FYNNEI) derive from the germline V gene. A distance of 12 bases separates the germline ends of V and J, which lose 4 bases and 2 bases respectively. Interpreted using the paper, the time point label stands for: recipient sample about 28 days before transplant, after cytoreduction. Recipient blood was collected about 28 days before transplant and at days 30, 100 and 180 after transplant. Using Nuclei Lysis Solution, genomic DNA was extracted from unfractionated peripheral blood mononuclear cells that were either fresh or cryopreserved.

This TCR was sampled from a man between 60 and 75 years old with acute myeloid leukemia. Some clones in this sample may be carry-over from other donors' samples. The source was peripheral blood mononuclear cells, collected before stem cell transplant. The V and J segments used are TRBV2 and TRBJ1-5; perhaps TRBD1 is the D gene, with 5 bases matching. The nucleotides read TGTGCCAGCAGTGTGGGGGGAATACGCAATCAGCCCCAGCATTTT. Its protein is CASSVGGIRNQPQHF.